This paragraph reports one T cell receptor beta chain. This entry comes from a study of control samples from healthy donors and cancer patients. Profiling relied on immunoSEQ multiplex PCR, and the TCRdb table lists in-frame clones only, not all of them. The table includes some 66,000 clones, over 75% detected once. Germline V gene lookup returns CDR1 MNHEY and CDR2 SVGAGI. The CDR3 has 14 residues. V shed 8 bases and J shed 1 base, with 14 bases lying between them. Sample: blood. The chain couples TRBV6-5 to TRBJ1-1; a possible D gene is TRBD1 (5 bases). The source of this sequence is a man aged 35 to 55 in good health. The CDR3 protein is CASGNRQGNTEAFF. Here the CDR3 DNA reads TGTGCCAGCGGGAACCGGCAGGGGAACACTGAAGCTTTCTTT.